This entry is about one T cell receptor (beta chain). Its target is not known. This specimen comes from a study of metastatic and nonmetastatic thyroid tumors. Study at large: Across peripheral blood and tumor or nodule tissue samples taken from malignant and benign thyroid patients, the repertoires were compared with one another.

Every patient underwent thyroid surgery untreated. Study results and caveats: According to reports, the diversity of TCR beta was significantly higher in malignant thyroid tumors than in benign nodules, and this held in both blood and tumor samples.

TCRdb re-called the PCR reads via MiXCR. In the table there are 20,000 to 25,000 clones, approximately 31% of which are singletons. This CDR3 spans 15 amino acids. The J segment lost 6 bases and the V segment lost 4 bases, leaving 5 bases of the junction unmatched. Per germline, CDR1 SGDLS and CDR2 YYNGEE. The TCR originated in a female donor with papillary thyroid cancer or a benign thyroid nodule (not recorded which). Some clones in this sample may be carry-over from other donors' samples. V is TRBV9 and J is TRBJ2-1; 12 bases map to TRBD2. Sequenced: blood. The CDR3 region is CASSKTSGRSNEQFF. CDR3 nucleotides: TGTGCCAGCAGCAAAACTAGCGGGAGGTCCAATGAGCAGTTCTTC.